The 30 T cell receptor beta chains reported below all come from one sample, sequenced in a study of shared T cell receptors in the human thymus. Sequenced by immunoSEQ multiplex PCR; TCRdb stores in-frame clones only, minus some. The sample lists 720,000 or so clones; roughly 88% were seen once. The same sample was also used in a study of human thymus T cells.

The sequencing input was thymocytes. The receptors shown here come from a girl less than two years old with a congenital heart defect.

The J gene is TRBJ2-1, the V gene TRBV2; 8 nucleotides line up with TRBD1. V lost 5 bases and J lost 4; bases outside the gene matches: 7. The CDR3 is made up of 15 amino acids. Germline values: CDR1 SNHLY, CDR2 FYNNEI. CDR3: CASSPYRGMYNEQFF. CDR3 nucleotides: TGTGCCAGCAGTCCCTACAGGGGGATGTACAATGAGCAGTTCTTC.

This chain joins TRBV7-9 and TRBJ1-1, with D possibly matching TRBD1 (5 bases). The length of the CDR3 is 13 residues. In germline, CDR1 is SEHNR, CDR2 FQNEAQ (reference sequence). Trimming removed 5 bases at V and 5 bases at J, with 12 bases between. Here the CDR3 DNA reads TGTGCCAGCAGCCCTAGGGGTTGGACTGAAGCTTTCTTT. Its translation: CASSPRGWTEAFF.

The J gene is TRBJ2-3, the V gene TRBV9, with TRBD2 matching 8 bases. Per the germline V gene, CDR1 is SGDLS and CDR2 is YYNGEE. The CDR3 spans 18 residues. Unmatched junction bases numbered 17, after V lost 3 bases and J lost 5 bases. The CDR3: CASSDHLGSGGPGDTQYF. The CDR3 region has the DNA TGTGCCAGCAGCGACCACCTCGGGTCGGGGGGGCCGGGAGATACGCAGTATTTT.

This chain joins TRBV7-2 and TRBJ1-1; no definite D call. V was shortened by 2 bases and J by 7 bases, with 8 bases between the two germline ends. The CDR3 spans 12 residues. The V gene's germline CDR1 is SGHTA and CDR2 FQGNSA. Here the CDR3 reads CASSLIRGEAFF. The CDR3 nucleotides read TGTGCCAGCAGCTTAATACGAGGTGAAGCTTTCTTT.

CDR3 sequence (DNA): TGTGCCAGCAGCTTTGAGGGGGCGGTTTACGAGCAGTACTTC. Protein sequence: CASSFEGAVYEQYF. The chain has TRBV7-2 and TRBJ2-7; 7 bases line up with TRBD1. V shed 3 bases, J shed 4 bases, and the junction held 6 bases outside the gene matches. The CDR3 runs 14 residues. Germline loops: CDR1 SGHTA, CDR2 FQGNSA. Complete variable domain (other parts from reference TRBV7-2 and TRBJ2-7): GAGVSQSPSNKVTEKGKDVELRCDPISGHTALYWYRQSLGQGLEFLIYFQGNSAPDKSGLPSDRFSAERTGGSVSTLTIQRTQQEDSAVYLCASSFEGAVYEQYFGPGTRLTVT.

The J gene is TRBJ1-5, the V gene TRBV28; 10 nucleotides align to TRBD1. The V and J ends lost 7 bases and 0 bases, in that order; junction bases with no gene match: 12. The germline gives CDR1 MDHEN, CDR2 SYDVKM. The CDR3 runs 18 residues. In DNA, the CDR3 is TGTGCCAGCAACAACCGGGACAGGGGACATACTAGCAATCAGCCCCAGCATTTT. Translated: CASNNRDRGHTSNQPQHF. Using reference TRBV28 and TRBJ1-5 for the parts outside the CDR3, the full variable domain is DVKVTQSSRYLVKRTGEKVFLECVQDMDHENMFWYRQDPGLGLRLIYFSYDVKMKEKGDIPEGYSVSREKKERFSLILESASTNQTSMYLCASNNRDRGHTSNQPQHFGDGTRLSIL.

This chain joins TRBV6-5 and TRBJ1-2; D possibly corresponds to TRBD1 (5 bases). This CDR3 has 15 amino acids. Germline V CDR1 and CDR2: MNHEY, SVGAGI. Trimming shortened V by 2 bases and J by 6 bases, and 16 bases separated the two germline ends. CDR3 sequence reads: CASSYPGLGFDGYTF. CDR3 in DNA: TGTGCCAGCAGTTACCCAGGGTTAGGGTTTGATGGCTACACCTTC.

This clone appeared once. The chain uses TRBV28 and TRBJ1-1; weak D call: TRBD1 (5 bases). The V and J ends lost 7 bases and 7 bases respectively, with 13 bases between them. The CDR3 has 12 amino acids. Germline CDR1 MDHEN, CDR2 SYDVKM. The CDR3: CASKTPGGEAFF. The CDR3 nucleotides are TGTGCCAGCAAGACTCCGGGGGGTGAAGCTTTCTTT. The entire variable domain, with the rest obtained from reference TRBV28 and TRBJ1-1, is as follows: DVKVTQSSRYLVKRTGEKVFLECVQDMDHENMFWYRQDPGLGLRLIYFSYDVKMKEKGDIPEGYSVSREKKERFSLILESASTNQTSMYLCASKTPGGEAFFGQGTRLTVV.

The rearrangement links TRBV18 to TRBJ1-2; 7 nucleotides match TRBD1. The CDR3 runs 15 residues. The germline V gene encodes CDR1 KGHSH and CDR2 LQKENI. V trimming: 0 bases; J trimming: 4 bases; junction bases outside the gene matches: 5. Here the CDR3 reads CASSPPSAGGYGYTF. Here the CDR3 DNA reads TGTGCCAGCTCACCACCTAGTGCAGGGGGCTATGGCTACACCTTC.

CDR3 DNA: TGTGCCAGCAGACAGGGGAGGAACGAAAAACTGTTTTTT. It is translated as CASRQGRNEKLFF. The chain joins TRBV27 to TRBJ1-4, with TRBD1 matching over 7 bases. This CDR3 spans 13 amino acids. With 6 bases clipped from V and 8 bases from J, the junction kept 6 bases outside the gene matches. CDR1 and CDR2 from the germline V gene are MNHEY and SMNVEV (reference sequence). The whole variable domain, remainder taken from reference TRBV27 and TRBJ1-4, is EAQVTQNPRYLITVTGKKLTVTCSQNMNHEYMSWYRQDPGLGLRQIYYSMNVEVTDKGDVPEGYKVSRKEKRNFPLILESPSPNQTSLYFCASRQGRNEKLFFGSGTQLSVL.

The chain is built from TRBV5-1 and TRBJ1-3; 7 nucleotides match TRBD1. Looked up from germline, CDR1 is SGHRS and CDR2 is YFSETQ. The CDR3 sequence is 17 residues long. V lost 3 bases to trimming and J lost 4 bases; unmatched junction nucleotides: 13. CDR3 sequence: CASSSQTGVWGGNTIYF. CDR3 bases: TGCGCCAGCAGCTCTCAAACAGGGGTATGGGGAGGAAACACCATATATTTT.

The genes are TRBV5-5 and TRBJ1-1; D perhaps matches TRBD1 (5 bases). Trimming cost V 6 bases and J 0 bases, with 21 bases left between them. The CDR3 spans 17 residues. The germline gives CDR1 SGHKS, CDR2 YYEKEE (reference sequence). CDR3 DNA: TGTGCCAGCACCTCCCGCCCGGTGGGGCAATTGAACACTGAAGCTTTCTTT. Amino acid sequence: CASTSRPVGQLNTEAFF. Full variable domain (remainder filled in from reference TRBV5-5 and TRBJ1-1): DAGVTQSPTHLIKTRGQQVTLRCSPISGHKSVSWYQQVLGQGPQFIFQYYEKEERGRGNFPDRFSARQFPNYSSELNVNALLLGDSALYLCASTSRPVGQLNTEAFFGQGTRLTVV.

The V call is TRBV5-1, the J call TRBJ1-1; D unclear. Between the trimmed V and J ends, which lost 3 bases and 0 bases, there was a span of 12 bases. The germline V gene encodes CDR1 SGHRS and CDR2 YFSETQ. This CDR3 contains 15 residues. CDR3 coding DNA: TGCGCCAGCAGCTCGGGAGGAAACATGAACACTGAAGCTTTCTTT. It is translated as CASSSGGNMNTEAFF.

This clone was detected only a few times. The gene calls are TRBV6-1 and TRBJ2-3; 14 positions match TRBD2. V shed 2 bases and J 6 bases; nucleotides not matched to a gene: 10. The CDR3 spans 18 residues. In germline, CDR1 is MNHNS, CDR2 SASEGT. CDR3 amino acids: CASSEPPGLAGGGDTQYF. Written as DNA, the CDR3 is TGTGCCAGCAGTGAACCTCCTGGACTAGCGGGGGGAGGCGATACGCAGTATTTT.

V gene TRBV10-3 combines with J gene TRBJ2-3, with D possibly TRBD1 on 6 matching bases. This CDR3 is 18 amino acids long. Looked up from germline, CDR1 is ENHRY and CDR2 is SYGVKD. Trimming stripped 0 bases from V and 2 bases from J, with 18 bases between. The CDR3 is CAISESWGRDTTTDTQYF. The CDR3 region has the DNA TGTGCCATCAGTGAGTCTTGGGGCCGGGACACCACCACAGATACGCAGTATTTT.

The genes are TRBV14 and TRBJ2-3, with TRBD1 matching 7 bases. Per the germline V gene, CDR1 is SGHDN and CDR2 is FVKESK. The V gene end was trimmed by 2 bases and the J gene end by 0 bases; junction bases not matched to a gene: 2. The CDR3 is 15 residues long. The CDR3 protein is CASSQPGQSTDTQYF. CDR3 nucleotide sequence: TGTGCCAGCAGCCAACCGGGACAGAGCACAGATACGCAGTATTTT.

The chain combines TRBV9 with TRBJ2-2, with a weak D call TRBD2 (7 bases). Germline lookup yields CDR1 SGDLS and CDR2 YYNGEE. CDR3 length equals 16 residues. V was pared by 0 bases and J by 7 bases, with 16 bases between. The CDR3 DNA is TGTGCCAGCAGCGTAGAAGTGGGGGGGCCCGTCGGGGAGCTGTTTTTT. It is translated as CASSVEVGGPVGELFF.

This clone was found once. The rearrangement uses TRBV7-9 and TRBJ1-2, with 12 bases aligning to TRBD1. From germline, CDR1 is SEHNR and CDR2 FQNEAQ (reference sequence). The CDR3 consists of 16 residues. Losses at the gene ends were 1 base for V and 5 bases for J; bases not matched to a gene: 5. CDR3 residues: CASSLGDRGLYYGYTF. CDR3 DNA: TGTGCCAGCAGCTTAGGGGACAGGGGGCTATATTATGGCTACACCTTC.

The chain's CDR3 is CASSQADTQETQYF. In DNA form, the CDR3 reads TGCGCCAGCAGCCAAGCGGACACACAAGAGACCCAGTACTTC. The gene calls are TRBV4-1 and TRBJ2-5; maybe TRBD1 (5 bases). With 1 base removed from V and 2 bases from J, the gap between germline ends came to 8 bases. Germline-derived CDR1 and CDR2 are MGHRA and YSYEKL. The CDR3 consists of 14 residues.

V gene TRBV28 combines with J gene TRBJ2-3; 8 bases fit TRBD2. Germline CDR1 and CDR2: MDHEN and SYDVKM. The trim removed 4 bases at V and 3 bases at J, leaving 6 bases unmatched. This CDR3 contains 15 residues. CDR3 bases: TGTGCCAGCAGTTCCTATAGCGGGATAACAGATACGCAGTATTTT. Translating gives CASSSYSGITDTQYF.

This clone occurred once. The chain carries TRBV27 and TRBJ2-1; no firm D call. V lost 3 bases and J lost 6, with 18 bases in between. The germline CDR1 and CDR2 sequences are MNHEY and SMNVEV (reference sequence). The length of the CDR3 is 16 residues. The CDR3 DNA is TGTGCCAGCAGTTTCTCCACCAGAGGTTCAATCAATGAGCAGTTCTTC. Translated, it gives CASSFSTRGSINEQFF.

The chain is built from TRBV6-1 and TRBJ2-2, with 8 bases identical to TRBD2. CDR3 length: 12 amino acids. CDR1 and CDR2 (germline): MNHNS, SASEGT. The J segment lost 3 bases and the V segment lost 11 bases, leaving 2 bases of the junction unmatched. CDR3 DNA: TGTGCCGACGGGGGGGACACCGGGGAGCTGTTTTTT. Protein: CADGGDTGELFF.

The rearrangement uses TRBV20-1 and TRBJ2-7, with a weak D call TRBD1 (5 bases). The CDR3 has 11 residues. V gave up 2 bases and J gave up 6 bases, with 8 bases separating them. Germline CDR1 DFQATT, CDR2 SNEGSKA (reference sequence). CDR3 nucleotide sequence: TGCAGTGCTAGACAGGGTTGCGAGCAGTACTTC. This codes for CSARQGCEQYF.

CDR3 protein: CASSLRQGHRQGGTEAFF. The CDR3, as DNA: TGTGCCAGCAGCTTACGGCAGGGCCATAGACAAGGGGGCACTGAAGCTTTCTTT. This rearrangement joins TRBV7-6 to TRBJ1-1, with D perhaps TRBD1 (6 bases). Germline V gene sequence: CDR1 SGHVS, CDR2 FNYEAQ. This CDR3 contains 18 residues. V was pared by 2 bases and J by 4 bases, with 23 bases between.

This chain connects TRBV4-3 to TRBJ2-6, with D possibly being TRBD1 (6 bases). The germline gives CDR1 LGHNA, CDR2 YSLEER. V was trimmed by 0 bases and J by 4 bases, leaving 16 bases between them. The CDR3 has 18 amino acids. CDR3 nucleotides: TGCGCCAGCAGCCAAGAAAGGACAGCTTTCGTCGGGGCCAACGTCCTGACTTTC. It translates to CASSQERTAFVGANVLTF.

This chain uses TRBV6-6 with TRBJ2-5, with 8 bases identical to TRBD2. V gave up 6 bases and J gave up 5 bases; unmatched junction bases: 14. This CDR3 has 16 residues. Germline CDR1 is MNHNY and CDR2 is SVGAGI (reference sequence). The CDR3 DNA sequence: TGTGCCAGCAGCCATGGTCCGGGGGGGGCCGCTGAGACCCAGTACTTC. Translated: CASSHGPGGAAETQYF.

This clone was seen only once. The J gene is TRBJ1-3, the V gene TRBV7-6, with 8 nucleotides matching TRBD1. The CDR3 loop spans 14 amino acids. Germline CDR1 reads SGHVS; CDR2 reads FNYEAQ. The V and J ends lost 4 bases and 5 bases, in that order; junction bases with no gene match: 4. The CDR3 sequence is CASSSRRGRNTIYF. The CDR3 bases are TGTGCCAGCAGCTCACGCAGGGGGCGAAACACCATATATTTT.

The gene calls are TRBV15 and TRBJ2-3; 12 bases line up with TRBD2. V was pared by 3 bases and J by 0 bases, with 13 bases of the junction left unmatched. The CDR3 runs to 20 residues. CDR1 is LNHNV and CDR2 is YYDKDF in the germline V gene (reference sequence). CDR3 protein: CATSRIKIGTSGLSTDTQYF. The CDR3 nucleotides are TGTGCCACCAGCAGGATTAAGATCGGGACTAGCGGGCTGAGCACAGATACGCAGTATTTT.

The chain combines TRBV27 with TRBJ1-5; weak D call: TRBD1 (5 bases). This CDR3 has 14 amino acids. Between the trimmed V and J ends, which lost 10 bases and 2 bases, there was a span of 15 bases. The germline gives CDR1 MNHEY, CDR2 SMNVEV (reference sequence). CDR3: CATAWGVGNQPQHF. The CDR3 region has the DNA TGTGCCACCGCGTGGGGGGTTGGCAATCAGCCCCAGCATTTT.

V gene TRBV11-2 combines with J gene TRBJ2-1; 11 positions agree with TRBD2. With V trimmed by 5 bases and J by 6 bases, 9 bases remained unmatched. Germline V CDR1 and CDR2: SGHAT, FQNNGV. The CDR3 extends over 16 amino acids. CDR3 protein: CASSLGGGLAANEQFF. In DNA, the CDR3 is TGTGCCAGCAGCCTCGGGGGGGGACTAGCGGCCAATGAGCAGTTCTTC. The whole variable domain, filled in from reference TRBV11-2 and TRBJ2-1, reads EAGVAQSPRYKIIEKRQSVAFWCNPISGHATLYWYQQILGQGPKLLIQFQNNGVVDDSQLPKDRFSAERLKGVDSTLKIQPAKLEDSAVYLCASSLGGGLAANEQFFGPGTRLTVL.